These 11 T cell receptor beta chains were all obtained from the same sample, sequenced in a study of blood T cell repertoires in COVID-19. Assay: immunoSEQ multiplex PCR; the TCRdb copy retains only in-frame clones and omits some. The sample contains 390,000 or so clones, around nine tenths of which appear only once. The sequenced sample was PBMCs or T cells enriched from blood (not recorded which). The receptors stem from a woman between 50 and 59 years old who had recovered from COVID-19.

This sequence joins TRBV12-3 or TRBV12-4 and TRBJ1-1; TRBD1 is a possible D gene (5 bases). Trimming pared 3 bases from V and 7 bases from J, leaving 12 bases between. The length of the CDR3 is 13 residues. CDR3 DNA sequence: TGTGCCAGCAGTTTTTCAGGGTCAGGTGAAGCTTTCTTT. Amino acid sequence: CASSFSGSGEAFF.

The chain links TRBV9 to TRBJ2-3; TRBD1 matches at 8 bases. CDR1 and CDR2 from the germline V gene are SGDLS and YYNGEE. Trimming cost V 3 bases and J 2 bases; bases outside gene matches: 11. The CDR3 loop spans 17 amino acids. The CDR3 reads CASSGRHGQGPTDTQYF. The CDR3 DNA sequence: TGTGCCAGCAGCGGAAGGCATGGACAGGGCCCCACAGATACGCAGTATTTT.

The chain is built from TRBV29-1 and TRBJ1-5; D is undetermined. The V and J ends lost 4 bases and 3 bases respectively, with 7 bases between them. Germline CDR1 SQVTM, CDR2 ANQGSEA. This CDR3 is built from 12 residues. CDR3 in DNA: TGCAGCGTTGGAGGTAACAATCAGCCCCAGCATTTT. It codes for CSVGGNNQPQHF.

The sample holds one count of this clone. V is TRBV6-5 and J is TRBJ1-1; D might be TRBD1 (6 bases). This CDR3 spans 15 amino acids. CDR1 MNHEY and CDR2 SVGAGI come from the germline V gene. V lost 4 bases and J lost 3, with 15 bases in between. DNA for the CDR3: TGTGCCAGCAGTTGGTCTCAGGGGATGGACACTGAAGCTTTCTTT. Translation gives CASSWSQGMDTEAFF.

The chain couples TRBV6-2 or TRBV6-3 to TRBJ1-2; perhaps TRBD1 as D (5 bases). The germline CDR1 and CDR2 sequences are MNHEY and SVGEGT. V was clipped by 0 bases and J by 4 bases, with 12 bases between them. The CDR3 is 15 amino acids. DNA of the CDR3: TGTGCCAGCAGTTACTCGGGGCAGGCTTCCTATGGCTACACCTTC. This gives the protein CASSYSGQASYGYTF.

This chain joins TRBV7-2 and TRBJ1-4; a possible D gene is TRBD1 (5 bases). The V end lost 5 bases, the J end lost 4 bases, and 11 bases lay between the germline ends. CDR3 length equals 14 residues. Germline V gene lookup returns CDR1 SGHTA and CDR2 FQGNSA. CDR3 in amino acids: CASSQGWGNEKLFF. CDR3 coding DNA: TGTGCCAGCAGCCAGGGTTGGGGTAATGAAAAACTGTTTTTT. The whole variable domain, remainder taken from reference TRBV7-2 and TRBJ1-4, is GAGVSQSPSNKVTEKGKDVELRCDPISGHTALYWYRQSLGQGLEFLIYFQGNSAPDKSGLPSDRFSAERTGGSVSTLTIQRTQQEDSAVYLCASSQGWGNEKLFFGSGTQLSVL.

The chain couples TRBV20-1 to TRBJ2-2, with D perhaps TRBD2 (5 bases). Germline V gene lookup returns CDR1 DFQATT and CDR2 SNEGSKA (reference sequence). This CDR3 has 11 residues. Trimming removed 5 bases from V and 7 bases from J, with 8 bases in between. CDR3 DNA: TGCAGTGCTCCAGAGGGCGGGGAGCTGTTTTTT. Amino acids: CSAPEGGELFF.

The J gene is TRBJ2-7, the V gene TRBV5-5; TRBD2 matches at 10 bases. The germline V gene has CDR1 SGHKS and CDR2 YYEKEE (reference sequence). The CDR3 has 15 amino acids. After removal of 3 bases from V and 1 base from J, the junction contained 4 bases not matched to a gene. The CDR3 bases are TGTGCCAGCAGCTATACTAGCGGGATATCCTACGAGCAGTACTTC. Translating it yields CASSYTSGISYEQYF.

This clone was seen a single time. The chain carries TRBV5-1 and TRBJ1-1, with TRBD1 matching over 7 bases. CDR3 length: 11 residues. CDR1 and CDR2 from the germline V gene are SGHRS and YFSETQ. V shed 4 bases, J shed 11 bases, and the junction held 5 bases outside the gene matches. The CDR3 DNA sequence: TGCGCCAGCAGCGGACAGGCCCAGGCTTTCTTT. As protein: CASSGQAQAFF. The whole variable domain, filled in from reference TRBV5-1 and TRBJ1-1, reads KAGVTQTPRYLIKTRGQQVTLSCSPISGHRSVSWYQQTPGQGLQFLFEYFSETQRNKGNFPGRFSGRQFSNSRSEMNVSTLELGDSALYLCASSGQAQAFFGQGTRLTVV.

J is TRBJ2-5 and V is TRBV29-1; 8 bases agree with TRBD2. The J segment lost 4 bases and the V segment lost 6 bases, leaving 7 bases of the junction unmatched. CDR3 size: 13 residues. In germline, CDR1 is SQVTM, CDR2 ANQGSEA. The CDR3 is CSVDWGLGETQYF. DNA of the CDR3: TGCAGCGTGGATTGGGGACTAGGAGAGACCCAGTACTTC.

The chain recombines TRBV7-9 with TRBJ2-2, with 7 bases lining up with TRBD1. The CDR3 totals 15 residues. Germline assignment: CDR1 SEHNR and CDR2 FQNEAQ (reference sequence). V was pared by 4 bases and J by 5 bases, with 7 bases of the junction left unmatched. The CDR3 here is CASSSGQRTTGELFF. CDR3 DNA: TGTGCCAGCAGCTCGGGACAGAGAACGACCGGGGAGCTGTTTTTT. Full variable domain (outside the CDR3, taken from reference TRBV7-9 and TRBJ2-2): DTGVSQNPRHKITKRGQNVTFRCDPISEHNRLYWYRQTLGQGPEFLTYFQNEAQLEKSRLLSDRFSAERPKGSFSTLEIQRTEQGDSAMYLCASSSGQRTTGELFFGEGSRLTVL.